This T cell receptor (beta chain) is drawn from a study of CD8 T cells in ankylosing spondylitis. Study-wide results and limits: Clones that were linked to disease were CD8+ and were relatively rare in peripheral blood.

This clonotype was recorded many times. Its antigen is not identified. From the 5' RACE reads, TCRdb called clonotypes with MiXCR, one entry per CDR3 protein. The profile shows roughly 100,000 distinct CDR3 sequences, roughly 8.3% of them singletons. The CDR3 runs to 14 residues. Germline V CDR1 and CDR2: SGHTA, FQGNSA. The V and J ends lost 1 base and 8 bases respectively, with 14 bases between them. The chain combines TRBV7-2 with TRBJ1-2; possibly TRBD1 for D (5 bases). Sample: blood, either unsorted or a sorted T cell fraction (not recorded which). The TCR sequence derives from a male donor with ankylosing spondylitis or in good health (not recorded which). The CDR3 spells CASSLEEGIRGYTF. CDR3 DNA sequence: TGTGCCAGCAGCTTAGAGGAGGGGATACGGGGCTACACCTTC.